One sample yielded the 10 T cell receptor beta chains listed below, sequenced in a study of T cell responses to AZD1222 COVID-19 vaccine. Profiling relied on immunoSEQ multiplex PCR, and the TCRdb table lists in-frame clones only, not all of them. The sample lists roughly 150,000 clones, roughly nine tenths occurring once. The specimen was peripheral blood, collected on day 0 of AZD1222 vaccination. Every receptor here comes from an adult in good health.

The V gene is TRBV18, the J gene TRBJ2-5; D remains ambiguous. The CDR3 spans 13 residues. V was trimmed by 6 bases and J by 5 bases, leaving 13 bases between them. Per the germline V gene, CDR1 is KGHSH and CDR2 is LQKENI. The CDR3 nucleotides read TGTGCCAGCTCCGGCAGTACCTACGAGACCCAGTACTTC. This encodes CASSGSTYETQYF.

Only a few counts were recorded for this clone. The rearrangement joins TRBV3-1 (or the pseudogene TRBV3-2) to TRBJ1-1, with D unresolved. The V end was cut by 5 bases, the J end by 5 bases, with 12 bases between. The germline CDR1 and CDR2 sequences are LGHDT and YNNKEL (reference sequence). This CDR3 contains 13 residues. CDR3 coding DNA: TGTGCCAGCAGCGAGGGCCCAAGGACTGAAGCTTTCTTT. Translation: CASSEGPRTEAFF.

V gene TRBV2 combines with J gene TRBJ1-5; D gene uncertain. Between the trimmed V and J ends, which lost 6 bases and 2 bases, there was a span of 8 bases. The CDR3 spans 13 residues. Germline lookup yields CDR1 SNHLY and CDR2 FYNNEI. Written as DNA, the CDR3 is TGTGCCAGCAGACGCGACGGCAATCAGCCCCAGCATTTT. Translation: CASRRDGNQPQHF.

The chain recombines TRBV24-1 with TRBJ1-6; no definite D call. V lost 3 bases and J 14 bases, leaving 10 bases between the germline ends. The CDR3 has 12 amino acids. Germline V gene sequence: CDR1 KGHDR, CDR2 SFDVKD. The CDR3, as DNA: TGTGCCACCAGTGATGAGGGATCAACCCTCCACTTT. Protein product: CATSDEGSTLHF.

The V gene is TRBV27, the J gene TRBJ1-5, with 7 bases that match TRBD1. There are 15 residues in the CDR3. V shed 7 bases and J 4 bases; nucleotides not matched to a gene: 10. Germline CDR1 reads MNHEY; CDR2 reads SMNVEV (reference sequence). CDR3: CASKVGAGGNQPQHF. The CDR3, as DNA: TGTGCCAGCAAAGTGGGCGCAGGGGGTAATCAGCCCCAGCATTTT.

The chain links TRBV7-8 to TRBJ1-1; tentatively, D is TRBD1 (5 bases). The CDR3 has 14 amino acids. Germline CDR1 and CDR2: SGHVS and FQNEAQ. Trimming removed 7 bases at V and 1 base at J, with 13 bases between. The CDR3 protein is CASTLGTPNTEAFF. The CDR3 nucleotides read TGTGCCAGCACCCTCGGGACTCCGAACACTGAAGCTTTCTTT.

The V gene is TRBV5-4, the J gene TRBJ1-2; TRBD1 might be the D (6 bases). The CDR3 covers 14 residues. V was trimmed by 0 bases and J by 3 bases, leaving 9 bases between them. From germline, CDR1 is SGHNT and CDR2 YYREEE (reference sequence). The CDR3 loop reads CASSLDRAHYGYTF. The CDR3 bases are TGTGCCAGCAGCTTGGACAGGGCCCACTATGGCTACACCTTC.

This chain joins TRBV27 and TRBJ1-2, with 11 bases identical to TRBD1. V lost 6 bases and J lost 8; bases outside the gene matches: 8. Germline V gene data show CDR1 as MNHEY and CDR2 as SMNVEV (reference sequence). This CDR3 is built from 14 residues. DNA of the CDR3: TGTGCCAGCAGGCCCGGGACAGGGGGTTTCGGCTACACCTTC. Translated: CASRPGTGGFGYTF.

This clone was seen a handful of times. The CDR3 DNA sequence: TGTGCCTGGAGTAGGGCGGAGACCCAGTACTTC. Residues: CAWSRAETQYF. The chain is built from TRBV30 and TRBJ2-5; the D is unclear. CDR1 is GTSNPN, CDR2 SVGIG, per germline (reference sequence). The CDR3 covers 11 residues. Between the trimmed V and J ends, which lost 2 bases and 5 bases, there was a span of 6 bases.

This clone was observed once. This chain connects TRBV6-5 to TRBJ2-7; D unclear. The CDR3 length is 12 residues. Trimming stripped 9 bases from V and 1 base from J, with 10 bases between. CDR1 and CDR2 from the germline V gene are MNHEY and SVGAGI. CDR3 sequence reads: CASRTLSYEQYF. The DNA for the CDR3 is TGTGCCAGTAGGACGCTATCCTACGAGCAGTACTTC.